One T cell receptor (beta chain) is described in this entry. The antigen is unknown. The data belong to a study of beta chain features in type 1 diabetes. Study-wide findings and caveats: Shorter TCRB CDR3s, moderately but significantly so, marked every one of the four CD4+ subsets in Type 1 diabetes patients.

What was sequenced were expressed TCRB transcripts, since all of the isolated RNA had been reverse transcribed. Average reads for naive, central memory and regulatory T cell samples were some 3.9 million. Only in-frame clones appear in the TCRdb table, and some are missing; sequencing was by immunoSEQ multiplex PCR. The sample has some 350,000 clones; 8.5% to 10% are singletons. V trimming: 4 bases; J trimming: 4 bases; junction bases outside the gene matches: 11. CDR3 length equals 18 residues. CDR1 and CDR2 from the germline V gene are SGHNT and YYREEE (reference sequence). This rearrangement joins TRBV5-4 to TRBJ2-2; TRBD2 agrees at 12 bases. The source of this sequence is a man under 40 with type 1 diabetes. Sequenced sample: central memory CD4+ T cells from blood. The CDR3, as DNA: TGTGCCAGCAGCAGGGGAGGACTAGCGGGACGGGGCACCGGGGAGCTGTTTTTT. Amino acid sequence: CASSRGGLAGRGTGELFF.